What follows are 32 T cell receptor beta chains derived from one specimen sequenced in a study of T-cell reconstitution after alpha-beta-depleted transplantation in children (dated by TCRdb to 2016 to 2018). Library preparation employed PCR. Sequencing instrument: Illumina HiSeq 2500. To normalize quantification of the TCRbeta repertoire, the TCR libraries were built with molecular barcoding that relied on unique molecular identifiers. The public reads were quality trimmed at Q25 with fastp and then assembled into clones with MiXCR by TCRdb, keeping productive beta chains. Rows are combined by CDR3 protein, so each entry shows the most common genes and DNA. Counted in this sample were 640,000 or so distinct CDR3 sequences; approximately 15% of them appeared once. The ten biggest clones cover under 1.2% of the sample. This sample comprised PBMCs from the stem cell graft donor, obtained from the stem cell graft. These receptors came from a human donor who donated a stem cell graft to a child with acute myeloid leukemia.

The genes are TRBV20-1 and TRBJ1-5, with D possibly matching TRBD1 (5 bases). Trimming cost V 2 bases and J 6 bases, with 17 bases left between them. Looked up from germline, CDR1 is DFQATT and CDR2 is SNEGSKA (reference sequence). This CDR3 has 15 amino acids. The CDR3 DNA reads as TGCAGTGCTAGATCCCGGGACTATTCCCCTCAGCCCCAGCATTTT. Translation: CSARSRDYSPQPQHF.

This clonotype showed up many times. The chain recombines TRBV7-2 with TRBJ2-1; D is unresolved. The CDR3 totals 13 residues. V lost 1 base, J lost 7 bases, and 8 bases lay in between. Germline V gene lookup returns CDR1 SGHTA and CDR2 FQGNSA. CDR3 nucleotide sequence: TGTGCCAGCAGCTTAGTCTCGACGAATGAGCAGTTCTTC. Amino acids: CASSLVSTNEQFF. The whole variable domain, filled in from reference TRBV7-2 and TRBJ2-1, reads GAGVSQSPSNKVTEKGKDVELRCDPISGHTALYWYRQSLGQGLEFLIYFQGNSAPDKSGLPSDRFSAERTGGSVSTLTIQRTQQEDSAVYLCASSLVSTNEQFFGPGTRLTVL.

This clonotype was recorded many times. The chain uses TRBV10-3 and TRBJ2-3, with D perhaps given as TRBD1 or TRBD2 (5 bases each). Germline V gene lookup returns CDR1 ENHRY and CDR2 SYGVKD. V was trimmed by 3 bases and J by 6 bases, leaving 10 bases between them. The CDR3 extends over 13 amino acids. The CDR3 region is CAISDRDADTQYF. The CDR3 DNA reads TGTGCCATCAGTGACCGGGACGCCGATACGCAGTATTTT.

For the CDR3, the DNA is TGTGCCAGCAGCTTATCATCTGTCCCTAGCAATCAGCCCCAGCATTTT. Encoded protein: CASSLSSVPSNQPQHF. The chain links TRBV7-2 to TRBJ1-5; D ambiguous. The CDR3 spans 16 residues. V lost 2 bases and J lost 0, with 11 bases in between. Germline V gene sequence: CDR1 SGHTA, CDR2 FQGNSA.

This clonotype was picked up a small number of times. This chain uses TRBV12-3 or TRBV12-4 with TRBJ2-1; D unclear. The CDR3 loop spans 15 amino acids. Trimming pared 6 bases from V and 0 bases from J, leaving 12 bases between. CDR3 nucleotide sequence: TGTGCCAGCAGCCTACCCAGGAGCTCCTACAATGAGCAGTTCTTC. This translates into CASSLPRSSYNEQFF.

This clonotype has at least ten counts. The rearrangement links TRBV5-6 to TRBJ1-5; TRBD1 agrees at 7 bases. The V gene end was trimmed by 3 bases and the J gene end by 1 base; junction bases not matched to a gene: 1. The CDR3 totals 14 residues. Germline assignment: CDR1 SGHDT and CDR2 YYEEEE. The CDR3 protein is CASSSQGSNQPQHF. The CDR3 DNA follows: TGTGCCAGCAGCTCACAGGGGAGCAATCAGCCCCAGCATTTT.

The rearrangement links TRBV6-2 or TRBV6-3 to TRBJ1-5; D perhaps matches TRBD1 (5 bases). CDR3 length equals 14 residues. Germline V gene sequence: CDR1 MNHEY, CDR2 SVGEGT. Trimming removed 5 bases at V and 3 bases at J, with 11 bases between. Here the CDR3 DNA reads TGTGCCAGCAGTCGGCGGACACACAATCAGCCCCAGCATTTT. Its protein is CASSRRTHNQPQHF.

This clonotype was picked up many times. The chain is built from TRBV11-2 and TRBJ2-1; 10 bases fit TRBD2. Losses at the gene ends were 0 bases for V and 0 bases for J; bases not matched to a gene: 8. CDR3 size: 19 residues. Per the germline V gene, CDR1 is SGHAT and CDR2 is FQNNGV. The CDR3 spells CASSLDVAGGPLSYNEQFF. In DNA, the CDR3 is TGTGCCAGCAGCTTAGATGTAGCGGGGGGCCCCCTCTCCTACAATGAGCAGTTCTTC.

This clonotype was seen only a few times. This chain joins TRBV7-9 and TRBJ2-3; perhaps TRBD2 as D (6 bases). The germline CDR1 and CDR2 sequences are SEHNR and FQNEAQ (reference sequence). This CDR3 region has 16 residues. Trimming left V 3 bases short and J 0 bases short, with 13 bases between. CDR3 DNA sequence: TGTGCCAGCAGCTTCTTCGTGGCGGGGAGCACAGATACGCAGTATTTT. It specifies CASSFFVAGSTDTQYF.

V usage is TRBV12-5 and J usage is TRBJ2-1, with 10 bases that match TRBD2. CDR1 is LGHNT and CDR2 is FRNRAP in the germline V gene. The length of the CDR3 is 17 residues. V lost 0 bases to trimming and J lost 4 bases; unmatched junction nucleotides: 6. This chain's CDR3 is CASGLVQAGGFYNEQFF. The DNA of the CDR3 is TGTGCTAGTGGTTTGGTACAAGCGGGGGGGTTTTACAATGAGCAGTTCTTC.

This clonotype has more than one count but fewer than ten. The chain carries TRBV7-9 and TRBJ1-3; tentative D call: TRBD1 (5 bases). The CDR3 covers 13 residues. V was trimmed by 5 bases and J by 5 bases, leaving 10 bases between them. Germline lookup yields CDR1 SEHNR and CDR2 FQNEAQ (reference sequence). In DNA form, the CDR3 reads TGTGCCAGCAGCCGCCAGGGAAGAAACACCATATATTTT. This codes for CASSRQGRNTIYF. Based on the CDR3 plus reference TRBV7-9 and TRBJ1-3, the full variable domain is DTGVSQNPRHKITKRGQNVTFRCDPISEHNRLYWYRQTLGQGPEFLTYFQNEAQLEKSRLLSDRFSAERPKGSFSTLEIQRTEQGDSAMYLCASSRQGRNTIYFGEGSWLTVV.

This clonotype was detected a few times. The J gene is TRBJ1-2, the V gene TRBV7-6, with 8 bases fitting TRBD1. V was clipped by 2 bases and J by 4 bases; unmatched bases: 6. The germline CDR1 and CDR2 sequences are SGHVS and FNYEAQ. This CDR3 is 15 amino acids long. CDR3 region: CASSLRGQGSYGYTF. CDR3 sequence (DNA): TGTGCCAGCAGCTTACGCGGACAGGGATCCTATGGCTACACCTTC.

This clonotype has ten or more counts. V is TRBV20-1 and J is TRBJ2-3, with D unclear. The germline V gene encodes CDR1 DFQATT and CDR2 SNEGSKA (reference sequence). Trimming shortened V by 5 bases and J by 2 bases, and 5 bases separated the two germline ends. This CDR3 is 11 amino acids long. CDR3 bases: TGCAGTGCTGGGATCACAGATACGCAGTATTTT. Its protein is CSAGITDTQYF.

The V call is TRBV24-1, the J call TRBJ2-3; D unclear. The CDR3 runs 14 residues. Germline CDR1 is KGHDR and CDR2 is SFDVKD. The V end lost 1 base, the J end lost 3 bases, and 7 bases lay between the germline ends. The CDR3 DNA is TGTGCCACCAGTGATTTTAAGGGAACAGATACGCAGTATTTT. Translated: CATSDFKGTDTQYF.

In this sample, this clonotype turned up many times. This chain links TRBV10-3 with TRBJ2-1; D tentatively reads TRBD1 or TRBD2 (5 bases each). In germline, CDR1 is ENHRY, CDR2 SYGVKD. V was trimmed by 3 bases and J by 3 bases, leaving 18 bases between them. The CDR3 extends over 17 amino acids. CDR3 region: CAISETPQGAYYNEQFF. In DNA form, the CDR3 reads TGTGCCATCAGTGAAACCCCCCAGGGAGCTTACTACAATGAGCAGTTCTTC.

The chain employs TRBV18 and TRBJ2-1; D is perhaps TRBD2 (6 bases). Germline CDR1 and CDR2: KGHSH and LQKENI. Trimming took off 6 bases at V and 9 bases at J, with 15 bases between the two ends. The CDR3 runs 13 residues. CDR3 protein: CASSRGEAGEQFF. The CDR3 DNA is TGTGCCAGCTCTCGAGGGGAGGCGGGTGAGCAGTTCTTC.

The chain joins TRBV4-1 to TRBJ1-2; D might be TRBD1 (5 bases). This CDR3 is 16 amino acids long. Germline V CDR1 and CDR2: MGHRA, YSYEKL. V was pared by 0 bases and J by 4 bases, with 15 bases between. The CDR3 spells CASSQDRRGFGYGYTF. CDR3 bases: TGCGCCAGCAGCCAAGATCGGAGGGGCTTCGGCTATGGCTACACCTTC.

The chain carries TRBV7-9 and TRBJ1-6; D remains unclear. The germline CDR1 and CDR2 sequences are SEHNR and FQNEAQ (reference sequence). V lost 5 bases and J 8 bases, leaving 13 bases between the germline ends. The CDR3 is made up of 14 amino acids. The DNA for the CDR3 is TGTGCCAGCAGCCCGATATTTGGGGATTCACCCCTCCACTTT. This gives the protein CASSPIFGDSPLHF.

The V call is TRBV12-3 or TRBV12-4, the J call TRBJ1-5, with TRBD1 as a possible D gene (5 bases). The CDR3 runs 16 residues. V was cut by 5 bases and J by 4 bases, with 18 bases left in between. CDR3 sequence: CASSGLGRGSNQPQHF. DNA of the CDR3: TGTGCCAGCAGTGGCTTGGGAAGGGGATCTAATCAGCCCCAGCATTTT.

This clonotype was found once. One base away lies a much larger clone, so this may be a sequencing read error. The chain uses TRBV10-3 and TRBJ2-5; the match to TRBD1 covers 7 bases. Trimming cost V 6 bases and J 0 bases; bases outside gene matches: 16. The germline CDR1 and CDR2 sequences are ENHRY and SYGVKD. The CDR3 consists of 18 residues. Here the CDR3 DNA reads TGTGCCATCAGCGAACCCAAAGGGGGCATTCCGTACCAAGAGACCCAGTACTTC. Translation: CAISEPKGGIPYQETQYF.

The genes are TRBV4-3 and TRBJ2-7; 8 bases map to TRBD1. This CDR3 is built from 18 residues. From germline, CDR1 is LGHNA and CDR2 YSLEER. V lost 0 bases and J lost 3; bases outside the gene matches: 13. CDR3 region: CASSQDSPTGDLGYEQYF. The DNA of the CDR3 is TGCGCCAGCAGCCAAGACAGCCCGACAGGGGACCTAGGCTACGAGCAGTACTTC.

This clonotype showed up many times. J is TRBJ1-5 and V is TRBV4-2; D is undetermined. The CDR3 extends over 13 amino acids. Germline V gene lookup returns CDR1 LGHNA and CDR2 YNFKEQ. Trimming removed 0 bases at V and 0 bases at J, with 0 bases between. The CDR3 is CASSQDSNQPQHF. In DNA form, the CDR3 reads TGTGCCAGCAGCCAAGATAGCAATCAGCCCCAGCATTTT.

This clonotype occurred a few times. The chain combines TRBV7-6 with TRBJ2-2; tentative D call: TRBD1 (5 bases). Germline lookup yields CDR1 SGHVS and CDR2 FNYEAQ. There are 15 residues in the CDR3. The ends were cut back, 2 bases at V and 7 bases at J, with 14 bases in the middle. For the CDR3, the DNA is TGTGCCAGCAGCTTAACGTCAGGGATGGGCGGGGAGCTGTTTTTT. Amino acids: CASSLTSGMGGELFF.

This clonotype was counted at least ten times. The CDR3 DNA is TGCAGTGCTAGAGAGACAGGGCATCAGCCCCAGCATTTT. Translation gives CSARETGHQPQHF. This chain links TRBV20-1 with TRBJ1-5; 7 nucleotides agree with TRBD1. The germline V gene has CDR1 DFQATT and CDR2 SNEGSKA (reference sequence). There are 13 residues in the CDR3. V trimming: 0 bases; J trimming: 5 bases; junction bases outside the gene matches: 1.

This clonotype was recorded many times. V gene TRBV20-1 combines with J gene TRBJ1-2, with 7 bases that match TRBD1. The CDR3 is 13 residues long. Germline CDR1 DFQATT, CDR2 SNEGSKA (reference sequence). The V gene end was trimmed by 3 bases and the J gene end by 6 bases; junction bases not matched to a gene: 7. In DNA form, the CDR3 reads TGCAGTGCTAGTTTGACAGGGACAAATGGCTACACCTTC. This gives the protein CSASLTGTNGYTF.

This clonotype has a handful of counts. The chain carries TRBV7-8 and TRBJ2-7; TRBD1 agrees at 8 bases. J gave up 3 bases and V 5 bases, and 6 bases lay outside the gene matches. The CDR3 runs to 14 residues. The V gene's germline CDR1 is SGHVS and CDR2 FQNEAQ. The CDR3: CASSPRQGNYEQYF. CDR3 DNA: TGTGCCAGCAGCCCGCGACAGGGGAACTACGAGCAGTACTTC.

This clonotype has ten or more counts. The gene calls are TRBV12-3 or TRBV12-4 and TRBJ1-1; 7 bases line up with TRBD1. The CDR3 loop spans 15 amino acids. V was clipped by 5 bases and J by 5 bases; unmatched bases: 11. The CDR3 sequence is CASSEIRGLGTEAFF. DNA for the CDR3: TGTGCCAGCAGTGAGATCAGGGGGTTGGGGACTGAAGCTTTCTTT.

This clonotype has more than one count but fewer than ten. The chain combines TRBV6-5 with TRBJ1-2; TRBD1 matches at 10 bases. CDR3 length equals 14 residues. CDR1 and CDR2 from the germline V gene are MNHEY and SVGAGI. J was trimmed by 8 bases and V by 3 bases; bases with no gene match: 6. CDR3 sequence: CASSYETGGDGYTF. In DNA form, the CDR3 reads TGTGCCAGCAGTTATGAGACAGGGGGCGACGGCTACACCTTC.

The chain combines TRBV20-1 with TRBJ2-1; D is unresolved. Germline lookup yields CDR1 DFQATT and CDR2 SNEGSKA (reference sequence). V was clipped by 5 bases and J by 0 bases, with 8 bases between them. The CDR3 extends over 13 amino acids. The CDR3 coding sequence is TGCAGTGCTGTCGCTACCTCCTACAATGAGCAGTTCTTC. Translation gives CSAVATSYNEQFF.

This rearrangement joins TRBV5-1 to TRBJ1-1; D gene uncertain. The CDR3 sequence is 13 residues long. Trimming left V 4 bases short and J 4 bases short, with 11 bases between. Per germline, CDR1 SGHRS and CDR2 YFSETQ. The CDR3 reads CASSLTTSTEAFF. The CDR3 nucleotides are TGCGCCAGCAGCCTCACGACGTCCACTGAAGCTTTCTTT.

This rearrangement joins TRBV24-1 to TRBJ2-1, with D perhaps matching TRBD2 (5 bases). Germline V CDR1 and CDR2: KGHDR, SFDVKD. There are 13 residues in the CDR3. V was trimmed by 7 bases and J by 6 bases, leaving 12 bases between them. CDR3 residues: CATSGVRRNEQFF. The CDR3 bases are TGTGCCACCAGCGGGGTTAGACGCAATGAGCAGTTCTTC.

The table lists this clonotype with many counts. The chain links TRBV4-3 to TRBJ2-3; weak D call: TRBD2 (6 bases). Germline V gives CDR1 LGHNA, CDR2 YSLEER. V was shortened by 3 bases and J by 4 bases, with 8 bases between the two germline ends. The CDR3 sequence is 13 residues long. CDR3 loop: CASSHGSADTQYF. The CDR3 nucleotides are TGCGCCAGCAGCCACGGGAGCGCAGATACGCAGTATTTT.